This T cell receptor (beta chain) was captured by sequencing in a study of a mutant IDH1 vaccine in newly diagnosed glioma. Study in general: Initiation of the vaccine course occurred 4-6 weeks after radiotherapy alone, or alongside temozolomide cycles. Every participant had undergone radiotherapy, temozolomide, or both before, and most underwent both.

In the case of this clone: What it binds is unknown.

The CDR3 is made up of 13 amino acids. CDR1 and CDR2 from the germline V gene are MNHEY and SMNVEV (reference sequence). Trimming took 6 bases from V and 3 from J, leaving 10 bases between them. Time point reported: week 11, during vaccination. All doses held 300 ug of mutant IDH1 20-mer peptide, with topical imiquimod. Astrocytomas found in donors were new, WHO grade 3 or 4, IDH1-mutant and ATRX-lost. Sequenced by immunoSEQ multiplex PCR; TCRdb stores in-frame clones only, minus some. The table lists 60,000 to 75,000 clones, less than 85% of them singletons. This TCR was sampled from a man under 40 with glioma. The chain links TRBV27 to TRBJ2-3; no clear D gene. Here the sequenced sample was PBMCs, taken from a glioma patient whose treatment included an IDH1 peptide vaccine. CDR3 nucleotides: TGTGCCAGCAGCCTGGGTGGGACAGATACGCAGTATTTT. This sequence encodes CASSLGGTDTQYF.